This T cell receptor beta chain was captured in a study of blood T cell repertoires in COVID-19. Study-wide background: T cells, B-cell-depleted T cells, or PBMCs provided the cDNA or gDNA that served as material.

Germline CDR1 reads MGHDK; CDR2 reads SYGVNS. Between the trimmed V and J ends, which lost 5 bases and 0 bases, there was a span of 13 bases. This CDR3 region has 15 residues. Authors' methods: Counts of nucleated cells, estimated from reference gene primer amplification, were obtained. The repertoire was sequenced with immunoSEQ multiplex PCR; TCRdb's copy has only in-frame clones and lacks some. V and J calls plus clone size are reproduced from that table; the DNA served to infer D and trimming. There are 350,000 to 450,000 clones in the sample; around 85% occur only once, and 3.5% to 4% lies in the top ten.

V usage is TRBV25-1 and J usage is TRBJ1-1; D is undetermined. The receptor was isolated from a woman aged 18-29 years with acute or convalescent COVID-19. What was sequenced was peripheral blood. CDR3 residues: CASSPLTPMNTEAFF. CDR3 bases: TGTGCCAGCAGTCCTCTGACACCCATGAACACTGAAGCTTTCTTT.